Given below is one TCR beta chain in context. Its cognate antigen is unknown. The data were taken from a study of cytomegalovirus exposure and HLA in healthy donors. The overall study: For the approximately 430 genotyped donors, more than 80% fell within the Caucasian-associated ancestry cluster. Broader study findings: Cytomegalovirus association was assigned to about 150 TCR beta chains. High specificity and sensitivity for cytomegalovirus status were reported for the classifier.

Healthy bone marrow donors made up the donors. The PCR used 60 Vbeta and 13 Jbeta primers. Libraries were prepared by immunoSEQ multiplex PCR; TCRdb keeps only in-frame clonotypes and omits some of them. The data show tens of thousands of clones, with roughly two thirds seen just once and approximately 16% held by the top ten. V lost 6 bases to trimming and J lost 3 bases; unmatched junction nucleotides: 10. The CDR3 has 15 residues. The germline gives CDR1 MNHNS, CDR2 SASEGT. The rearrangement joins TRBV6-1 to TRBJ1-1; 7 nucleotides match TRBD1. The TCR comes from a woman in her forties or fifties in good health and CMV-seropositive. Sequencing was done on a sample of PBMCs. CDR3 in DNA: TGTGCCAGCAGGGTTAGACAGGGTGGGTACACTGAAGCTTTCTTT. It encodes CASRVRQGGYTEAFF.